This passage covers 10 T cell receptor beta chains from one sample sequenced in a study of CD8 T cells in ankylosing spondylitis. These receptors' antigens are unknown. TCRdb processed the 5' RACE reads anew with MiXCR; each CDR3 protein has one entry. The data contain over 600,000 distinct CDR3 sequences, 15% to 20% of them seen just once; the ten biggest clones take up around 19%. Study-level results: Blood of patients with ankylosing spondylitis appeared to be characterized by a TCR beta motif of fewer than 10 highly homologous variants.

The material sequenced was blood, either unsorted or a sorted T cell fraction (not recorded which). The receptors derive from a male donor with ankylosing spondylitis.

The chain recombines TRBV2 with TRBJ2-7; 7 bases map to TRBD2. Per germline, CDR1 SNHLY and CDR2 FYNNEI. The CDR3 consists of 14 residues. Germline trimming cut 0 bases from V and 4 bases from J; bases unmatched to any gene: 3. The CDR3 DNA reads TGTGCCAGCAGTGAAGCTCCTAGCGGATACGAGCAGTACTTC. Translated: CASSEAPSGYEQYF.

This rearrangement joins TRBV7-8 to TRBJ1-4, with 9 positions matching TRBD1. The length of the CDR3 is 16 residues. The junction had 7 bases not matched to a gene; V was cut back by 5 bases and J by 3 bases. Germline CDR1 SGHVS, CDR2 FQNEAQ. The CDR3 region is CASSPPGQGPNEKLFF. The CDR3 region has the DNA TGTGCCAGCAGCCCACCGGGACAGGGTCCTAATGAAAAACTGTTTTTT. Looking up the rest from reference TRBV7-8 and TRBJ1-4 gives the full variable domain: GAGVSQSPRYKVAKRGQDVALRCDPISGHVSLFWYQQALGQGPEFLTYFQNEAQLDKSGLPSDRFFAERPEGSVSTLKIQRTQQEDSAVYLCASSPPGQGPNEKLFFGSGTQLSVL.

This clonotype showed up just a few times. This chain connects TRBV5-1 to TRBJ1-3, with D possibly being TRBD1 (5 bases). Per germline, CDR1 SGHRS and CDR2 YFSETQ. The CDR3 covers 17 residues. The V end lost 1 base, the J end lost 0 bases, and 14 bases lay between the germline ends. This CDR3 reads CASSLWGPTFSGNTIYF. CDR3 nucleotides: TGCGCCAGCAGCTTGTGGGGACCGACATTCTCTGGAAACACCATATATTTT.

This chain uses TRBV2 with TRBJ1-2; 7 nucleotides match TRBD1. The CDR3 spans 12 residues. The V and J ends lost 6 bases and 7 bases, in that order; junction bases with no gene match: 5. Germline V gene data show CDR1 as SNHLY and CDR2 as FYNNEI. CDR3 sequence: CASRPTGAGYTF. The CDR3 DNA reads TGTGCCAGCAGACCCACAGGGGCTGGCTACACCTTC.

This clonotype was seen a few times. The V and J genes are TRBV12-3 or TRBV12-4 and TRBJ2-2, with 9 bases identical to TRBD1. V shed 7 bases and J 4 bases; nucleotides not matched to a gene: 10. This CDR3 has 16 residues. DNA of the CDR3: TGTGCCAGCACCCCGCTGGACAGGGGCTTCACCGGGGAGCTGTTTTTT. Amino acid sequence: CASTPLDRGFTGELFF.

This clonotype has more than one count but fewer than ten. The V and J genes are TRBV24-1 and TRBJ2-7; the match to TRBD1 covers 10 bases. The CDR3 runs to 15 residues. With 4 bases clipped from V and 2 bases from J, the junction kept 4 bases outside the gene matches. CDR1 is KGHDR, CDR2 SFDVKD, per germline. For the CDR3, the DNA is TGTGCCACCAGTGACCCCGGGACAGGGGCCTACGAGCAGTACTTC. Translated: CATSDPGTGAYEQYF.

This CDR3 is CASSPQGTSSDTQYF. The CDR3 nucleotides read TGTGCCAGCAGCCCACAGGGGACCAGTTCAGATACGCAGTATTTT. This chain joins TRBV7-3 and TRBJ2-3; TRBD1 aligns across 7 bases. The junction had 9 bases not matched to a gene; V was cut back by 5 bases and J by 4 bases. Germline V gives CDR1 SGHTA, CDR2 FQGTGA. The CDR3 has 15 residues.

The rearrangement links TRBV2 to TRBJ2-2; the match to TRBD2 covers 8 bases. The germline V gene encodes CDR1 SNHLY and CDR2 FYNNEI. This CDR3 spans 17 amino acids. Germline trimming cut 7 bases from V and 5 bases from J; bases unmatched to any gene: 15. Written as DNA, the CDR3 is TGTGCCAGCATCCCGCCCGACTCACCGGGAGGGACCGGGGAGCTGTTTTTT. Translated, it gives CASIPPDSPGGTGELFF.

This clonotype showed up just a few times. This chain joins TRBV4-2 and TRBJ1-2; D may be TRBD1 (6 bases). Germline CDR1 is LGHNA and CDR2 is YNFKEQ. V dropped 4 bases and J dropped 6 bases, with 15 bases sitting between them. The CDR3 has 14 amino acids. CDR3 amino acids: CASSPYRAKDGYTF. CDR3 in DNA: TGTGCCAGCAGCCCGTACAGGGCGAAGGATGGCTACACCTTC.

This clonotype has only a few counts. The V call is TRBV6-2 or TRBV6-3, the J call TRBJ1-5; TRBD1 is a possible D gene (5 bases). The germline gives CDR1 MNHEY, CDR2 SVGEGT. V lost 0 bases and J 3 bases, leaving 15 bases between the germline ends. This CDR3 is 17 amino acids long. The CDR3 spells CASSYSHGTPNNQPQHF. The CDR3 DNA follows: TGTGCCAGCAGTTACTCGCATGGGACGCCGAACAATCAGCCCCAGCATTTT.